The 27 T cell receptor beta chains given below trace back to one sample, sequenced in a study. TCRdb re-derived calls from the RT-PCR reads in MiXCR, one entry per CDR3 protein. This table holds about 680,000 distinct CDR3 sequences, about 14% found once. The sequenced material came from memory CD4+ T cells from blood. The receptors derive from a female donor in good health, serving as a healthy control.

The CDR3 spells CAWSAGDHAEAFF. The CDR3 DNA reads TGTGCCTGGAGCGCAGGGGACCACGCTGAAGCTTTCTTT. The rearrangement joins TRBV30 to TRBJ1-1; a weak D match, TRBD1 (6 bases). The CDR3 totals 13 residues. Trimming cost V 3 bases and J 6 bases, with 14 bases left between them. Germline V CDR1 and CDR2: GTSNPN, SVGIG (reference sequence). The whole variable domain, filled in from reference TRBV30 and TRBJ1-1, reads SQTIHQWPATLVQPVGSPLSLECTVEGTSNPNLYWYRQAAGRGLQLLFYSVGIGQISSEVPQNLSASRPQDRQFILSSKKLLLSDSGFYLCAWSAGDHAEAFFGQGTRLTVV.

This chain uses TRBV18 with TRBJ1-4, with D tentatively TRBD1 (6 bases). Trimming took off 4 bases at V and 6 bases at J, with 18 bases between the two ends. The CDR3 has 16 amino acids. Looked up from germline, CDR1 is KGHSH and CDR2 is LQKENI. CDR3 sequence: CASSRFAGGADEKLFF. Here the CDR3 DNA reads TGTGCCAGCTCACGATTTGCTGGGGGCGCGGATGAAAAACTGTTTTTT. Filled out from reference TRBV18 and TRBJ1-4, the complete variable domain reads NAGVMQNPRHLVRRRGQEARLRCSPMKGHSHVYWYRQLPEEGLKFMVYLQKENIIDESGMPKERFSAEFPKEGPSILRIQQVVRGDSAAYFCASSRFAGGADEKLFFGSGTQLSVL.

The V and J genes are TRBV5-1 and TRBJ2-1, with D possibly TRBD1 on 5 matching bases. Trimming pared 3 bases from V and 6 bases from J, leaving 10 bases between. Germline CDR1 is SGHRS and CDR2 is YFSETQ. This CDR3 contains 13 residues. CDR3 sequence (DNA): TGCGCCAGCAGCTCGACAGCTATCAATGAGCAGTTCTTC. It specifies CASSSTAINEQFF.

The chain couples TRBV30 to TRBJ2-5; TRBD1 matches at 10 bases. The CDR3 sequence is 13 residues long. After removal of 5 bases from V and 5 bases from J, the junction contained 5 bases not matched to a gene. Per germline, CDR1 GTSNPN and CDR2 SVGIG (reference sequence). This CDR3 reads CAWGQGDGETQYF. As DNA, the CDR3 is TGTGCCTGGGGACAGGGGGATGGGGAGACCCAGTACTTC.

This clonotype turned up a few times. The chain is built from TRBV7-2 and TRBJ1-4; the match to TRBD1 covers 7 bases. The CDR3 consists of 13 residues. Germline CDR1 SGHTA, CDR2 FQGNSA. V lost 5 bases, J lost 10 bases, and 7 bases stayed unmatched. For the CDR3, the DNA is TGTGCCAGCAGCGCGACACAGGGGACAAAACTGTTTTTT. Protein product: CASSATQGTKLFF.

This clonotype was seen only a few times. The rearrangement joins TRBV12-3 or TRBV12-4 to TRBJ1-1; TRBD1 agrees at 8 bases. There are 15 residues in the CDR3. Trimming took 7 bases from V and 1 from J; bases not matched to a gene: 8. CDR3 in amino acids: CASIIQGGRNTEAFF. CDR3 nucleotides: TGTGCCAGCATCATACAGGGGGGAAGGAACACTGAAGCTTTCTTT.

Only a few counts were recorded for this clonotype. The chain links TRBV5-4 to TRBJ1-6, with 7 bases that match TRBD1. This CDR3 comprises 14 residues. J lost 8 bases, V lost 2 bases, and 4 bases had no gene match. Looked up from germline, CDR1 is SGHNT and CDR2 is YYREEE (reference sequence). CDR3 residues: CASSLEGAHSPLHF. In nucleotides, the CDR3 is TGTGCCAGCAGCTTAGAGGGGGCACATTCACCCCTCCACTTT.

This clonotype was seen a single time. The genes are TRBV5-8 and TRBJ2-3, with 16 nucleotides matching TRBD2. V dropped 1 base and J dropped 4; count of bases not matched to a gene: 9. The CDR3 sequence is 19 residues long. CDR1 and CDR2 (germline): SGHTS, YDEGEE. The CDR3 coding sequence is TGTGCCAGCAGCTTGCATTCGGGACTAGCGGGGGGGCTTGCAGATACGCAGTATTTT. It codes for CASSLHSGLAGGLADTQYF.

This clonotype was seen a handful of times. This chain uses TRBV5-1 with TRBJ2-3, with a possible D match to TRBD2 (5 bases). CDR3 length: 14 residues. Germline V gene data show CDR1 as SGHRS and CDR2 as YFSETQ. Trimming stripped 0 bases from V and 2 bases from J, with 7 bases between. The CDR3 DNA is TGCGCCAGCAGCTTGGTGGACTTCACAGATACGCAGTATTTT. Protein product: CASSLVDFTDTQYF.

This clonotype was picked up a small number of times. The chain has TRBV7-9 and TRBJ2-7; D may be TRBD1 or TRBD2 (5 bases each). This CDR3 spans 14 amino acids. Germline lookup yields CDR1 SEHNR and CDR2 FQNEAQ (reference sequence). Trimming shortened V by 6 bases and J by 5 bases, and 17 bases separated the two germline ends. The CDR3, as DNA: TGTGCCAGCAGTCCCCGCGCACGGGACCACGAGCAGTACTTC. Encoded protein: CASSPRARDHEQYF.

The rearrangement uses TRBV3-1 and TRBJ2-5; D possibly corresponds to TRBD1 (5 bases). Between the trimmed V and J ends, which lost 6 bases and 1 base, there was a span of 15 bases. The germline V gene has CDR1 LGHDT and CDR2 YNNKEL (reference sequence). The CDR3 has 15 amino acids. Here the CDR3 DNA reads TGTGCCAGCAGGGCACCTCAGGGCACCCAAGAGACCCAGTACTTC. As protein: CASRAPQGTQETQYF.

This clonotype was detected a few times. The chain combines TRBV5-1 with TRBJ1-2, with TRBD1 as a possible D gene (6 bases). The CDR3 is 16 amino acids. V was shortened by 0 bases and J by 3 bases, with 15 bases between the two germline ends. Germline V gene sequence: CDR1 SGHRS, CDR2 YFSETQ. The CDR3 sequence is CASSLGGGFYDYGYTF. CDR3 bases: TGCGCCAGCAGCTTGGGAGGGGGGTTCTACGACTATGGCTACACCTTC.

The V call is TRBV10-3, the J call TRBJ2-3; tentatively, D is TRBD2 (5 bases). Germline V gene sequence: CDR1 ENHRY, CDR2 SYGVKD. With 4 bases removed from V and 5 bases from J, the gap between germline ends came to 7 bases. The CDR3 runs to 12 residues. The CDR3 sequence is CAISGEQDTQYF. DNA for the CDR3: TGTGCCATCAGTGGGGAGCAAGATACGCAGTATTTT.

CDR3 DNA: TGTGCCAGTAAACGGCGGGAGAACACCGGGGAGCTGTTTTTT. Protein product: CASKRRENTGELFF. The rearrangement uses TRBV19 and TRBJ2-2, with a weak D call TRBD2 (6 bases). CDR1 is LNHDA and CDR2 is SQIVND in the germline V gene (reference sequence). Deletions cut 7 bases from V and 1 base from J, with 10 bases between. The CDR3 is 14 amino acids.

This clonotype occurred many times. V gene TRBV7-3 combines with J gene TRBJ2-1, with D perhaps matching TRBD1 (6 bases). Trimming took off 5 bases at V and 7 bases at J, with 9 bases between the two ends. The CDR3 consists of 12 residues. Germline CDR1 reads SGHTA; CDR2 reads FQGTGA. This CDR3 is CASSTQGNEQFF. Written as DNA, the CDR3 is TGTGCCAGCAGCACCCAGGGGAATGAGCAGTTCTTC.

The J gene is TRBJ2-7, the V gene TRBV14, with D perhaps TRBD2 (5 bases). V gave up 1 base and J gave up 3 bases, with 10 bases separating them. Germline-derived CDR1 and CDR2 are SGHDN and FVKESK. CDR3 size: 14 residues. CDR3 region: CASSQGTSVYEQYF. Written as DNA, the CDR3 is TGTGCCAGCAGCCAAGGGACTTCAGTCTACGAGCAGTACTTC.

The J gene is TRBJ2-1, the V gene TRBV2; D is tentatively TRBD1 or TRBD2 (6 bases each). Germline CDR1 SNHLY, CDR2 FYNNEI. CDR3 size: 17 residues. Trimming left V 7 bases short and J 3 bases short, with 22 bases between. CDR3 residues: CASNGRRGATFYNEQFF. The CDR3 region has the DNA TGTGCCAGCAATGGGAGGAGGGGGGCAACTTTCTACAATGAGCAGTTCTTC.

V usage is TRBV7-2 and J usage is TRBJ2-7, with 7 bases that match TRBD2. The CDR3 sequence is 16 residues long. J lost 3 bases, V lost 4 bases, and 12 bases had no gene match. Germline-derived CDR1 and CDR2 are SGHTA and FQGNSA. CDR3 sequence (DNA): TGTGCCAGCAGCTGGGGGATGGCGGGAGCAATCTACGAGCAGTACTTC. It translates to CASSWGMAGAIYEQYF.

This clonotype was counted only a few times. The chain couples TRBV6-5 to TRBJ2-2; a possible D gene is TRBD2 (6 bases). Germline CDR1 is MNHEY and CDR2 is SVGAGI. The germline V and J ends were trimmed by 7 bases and 4 bases, with 16 bases remaining between them. CDR3 size: 15 residues. This CDR3 is CASTRTYGSTGELFF. The CDR3 DNA follows: TGTGCCAGCACCCGGACCTACGGGAGCACCGGGGAGCTGTTTTTT.

This clonotype was seen at least ten times. V and J are TRBV10-3 and TRBJ2-1, with 12 nucleotides matching TRBD2. There are 13 residues in the CDR3. The V gene's germline CDR1 is ENHRY and CDR2 SYGVKD. The CDR3 loop is CATTSGRYNEQFF. CDR3 DNA: TGTGCAACAACTAGCGGGAGGTACAATGAGCAGTTCTTC.

The V call is TRBV6-2 or TRBV6-3, the J call TRBJ1-5; 7 bases are a match to TRBD1. The germline gives CDR1 MNHEY, CDR2 SVGEGT. The V and J ends lost 6 bases and 4 bases, in that order; junction bases with no gene match: 12. This CDR3 contains 16 residues. CDR3 residues: CASRAPGTVLNQPQHF. The CDR3 nucleotides are TGTGCCAGCAGGGCCCCCGGGACAGTCCTGAATCAGCCCCAGCATTTT.

In its sample, this clonotype was seen many times. The chain has TRBV5-1 and TRBJ2-2, with D maybe TRBD2 (5 bases). The CDR3 consists of 16 residues. V lost 4 bases and J 4 bases, leaving 17 bases between the germline ends. The germline CDR1 and CDR2 sequences are SGHRS and YFSETQ. CDR3 sequence reads: CASSPIEGFGTGELFF. The DNA for the CDR3 is TGCGCCAGCAGCCCTATTGAGGGATTTGGCACCGGGGAGCTGTTTTTT.

The gene calls are TRBV3-1 and TRBJ1-2; D call uncertain. Trimming removed 4 bases at V and 0 bases at J, with 12 bases between. Germline assignment: CDR1 LGHDT and CDR2 YNNKEL (reference sequence). CDR3 length equals 15 residues. The CDR3 reads CASSLQSGANYGYTF. In DNA, the CDR3 is TGTGCCAGCAGCCTACAGTCAGGAGCTAACTATGGCTACACCTTC.

The chain recombines TRBV5-6 with TRBJ2-7; maybe TRBD2 (5 bases). The germline V gene encodes CDR1 SGHDT and CDR2 YYEEEE. V gave up 2 bases and J gave up 4 bases, with 13 bases separating them. This CDR3 comprises 14 residues. Here the CDR3 reads CASSFTSTDYEQYF. The DNA for the CDR3 is TGTGCCAGCAGCTTTACTAGTACGGATTACGAGCAGTACTTC. The complete variable domain, with remaining parts taken from reference TRBV5-6 and TRBJ2-7, reads DAGVTQSPTHLIKTRGQQVTLRCSPKSGHDTVSWYQQALGQGPQFIFQYYEEEERQRGNFPDRFSGHQFPNYSSELNVNALLLGDSALYLCASSFTSTDYEQYFGPGTRLTVT.

This clonotype was picked up one time. The chain carries TRBV28 and TRBJ2-5; no firm D call. CDR3 size: 17 residues. V gave up 3 bases and J gave up 4 bases, with 21 bases separating them. Germline V CDR1 and CDR2: MDHEN, SYDVKM. CDR3 amino acids: CASSFWELTNGPETQYF. CDR3 DNA: TGTGCCAGCAGTTTTTGGGAATTGACCAACGGCCCAGAGACCCAGTACTTC.

This clonotype was seen only a few times. The V and J genes are TRBV18 and TRBJ2-7; possibly TRBD1 for D (6 bases). The CDR3 has 14 residues. Germline CDR1 and CDR2: KGHSH and LQKENI. V was cut by 5 bases and J by 2 bases, with 13 bases left in between. The CDR3 bases are TGTGCCAGCTCATCACAGGGCATTGCCTACGAGCAGTACTTC. Protein sequence: CASSSQGIAYEQYF.

The chain joins TRBV7-6 to TRBJ2-7, with D tentatively TRBD1 or TRBD2 (5 bases each). The V and J ends lost 4 bases and 0 bases respectively, with 13 bases between them. Per germline, CDR1 SGHVS and CDR2 FNYEAQ. The CDR3 runs to 15 residues. The CDR3 is CASSSAEGPSYEQYF. For the CDR3, the DNA is TGTGCCAGCAGCTCGGCAGAGGGACCCTCCTACGAGCAGTACTTC.